Here is one TCR beta chain with its context. The read falls 3 residues short of the CDR3 end, and the missing part is taken from the germline J gene. J lost 6 bases, V lost 7 bases, and 10 bases had no gene match. Germline CDR1 reads SQVTM; CDR2 reads ANQGSEA. CDR3 length: 15 amino acids. This specimen comes from a study of T cells in women clearing cervical HPV infection. The method was immunoSEQ multiplex PCR; TCRdb's version includes in-frame clones alone and lacks a portion of them. The sample data list around 19,000 clones. The TCR sequence derives from a woman between 18 and 70 years old with a cervical HPV16 infection that either progressed to CIN3+ or cleared (not recorded which). This chain uses TRBV29-1 with TRBJ1-5, with TRBD1 identical over 12 bases. Sequencing was done on a sample of blood buffy coat. The covered CDR3 bases are TGCAGCGCCGGGGGGGGACAGGGGGCAGGTCAGCCC. It codes for CSAGGGQGAGQP. The full CDR3 reads CSAGGGQGAGQPQHF.